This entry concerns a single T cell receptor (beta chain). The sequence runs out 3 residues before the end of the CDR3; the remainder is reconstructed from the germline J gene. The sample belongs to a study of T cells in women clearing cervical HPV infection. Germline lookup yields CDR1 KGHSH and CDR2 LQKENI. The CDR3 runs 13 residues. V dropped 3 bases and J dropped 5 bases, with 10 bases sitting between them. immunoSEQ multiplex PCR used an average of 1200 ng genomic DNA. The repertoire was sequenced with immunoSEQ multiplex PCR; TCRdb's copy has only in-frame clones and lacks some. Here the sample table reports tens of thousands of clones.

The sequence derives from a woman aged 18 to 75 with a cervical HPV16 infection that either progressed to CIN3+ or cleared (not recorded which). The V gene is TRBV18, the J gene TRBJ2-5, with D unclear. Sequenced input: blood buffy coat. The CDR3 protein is CASSPSSWETQYF. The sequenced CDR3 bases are TGTGCCAGCTCACCTTCTAGTTGGGAGACC.